This TCR beta chain was sequenced in a study of human T cells and chemical hapten exposure. Germline-derived CDR1 and CDR2 are SNHLY and FYNNEI. V was clipped by 0 bases and J by 9 bases, with 9 bases between them. The CDR3 covers 12 residues. Individual cDNA molecules had unique molecular identifiers attached to them by the library. TCRdb reanalysed the RACE reads using MiXCR and keeps one entry per CDR3 protein. The data contain around 85,000 distinct CDR3 sequences, 13% of them singletons. Time point meaning: patch test 3, about 24 weeks after DPC sensitization. As to treatment: therapeutic diphenylcyclopropenone sensitization with weekly scalp DPC.

This sequence originates from a woman aged 45-59 years with alopecia areata. Some clones in this sample may be carry-over from other donors' samples. Specimen: whole blood, collected in connection with sensitization to the hapten diphenylcyclopropenone (DPC). The chain couples TRBV2 to TRBJ2-7; D gene unclear. In DNA form, the CDR3 reads TGTGCCAGCAGTGAAGCGCCCTCAGTGCAGTACTTC. Translated, it gives CASSEAPSVQYF. Based on the CDR3 plus reference TRBV2 and TRBJ2-7, the full variable domain is EPEVTQTPSHQVTQMGQEVILRCVPISNHLYFYWYRQILGQKVEFLVSFYNNEISEKSEIFDDQFSVERPDGSNFTLKIRSTKLEDSAMYFCASSEAPSVQYFGPGTRLTVT.